This T cell receptor (beta chain) was documented in a study of cytomegalovirus exposure and HLA in healthy donors. Study-level results: According to a later analysis, donors in an Asian-associated ancestry cluster reportedly had fewer N-insertions than the roughly 660-donor mean.

To note about this clone: Its specificity is not known.

V was trimmed by 1 base and J by 4 bases, leaving 7 bases between them. The germline V gene encodes CDR1 SEHNR and CDR2 FQNEAQ (reference sequence). The CDR3 is made up of 13 amino acids. The PCR used 60 Vbeta and 13 Jbeta primers. Measured with immunoSEQ multiplex PCR; TCRdb has only the in-frame clones, and not every one. The sample holds fewer than 300,000 clones, about 80% seen once. Sequencing input: PBMCs. The chain recombines TRBV7-9 with TRBJ1-2; D remains ambiguous. The origin of this receptor is a girl aged 2 to 10 in good health and CMV-seronegative. The CDR3 bases are TGTGCCAGCAGCTTAGTTGGGCTCTATGGCTACACCTTC. Its translation is CASSLVGLYGYTF.